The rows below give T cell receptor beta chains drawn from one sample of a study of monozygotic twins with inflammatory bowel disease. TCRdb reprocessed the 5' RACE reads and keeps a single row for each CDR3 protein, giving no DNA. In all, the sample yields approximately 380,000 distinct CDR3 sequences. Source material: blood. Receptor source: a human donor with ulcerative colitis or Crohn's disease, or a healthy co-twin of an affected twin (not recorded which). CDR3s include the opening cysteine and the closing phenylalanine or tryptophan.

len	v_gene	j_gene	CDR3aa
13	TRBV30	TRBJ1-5	CAWSLGGRRPQHF
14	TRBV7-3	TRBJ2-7	CASSLNRGAGEQYF
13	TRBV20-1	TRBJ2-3	CSAPGTRTDTQYF
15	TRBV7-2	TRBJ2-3	CASSGQGLITDTQYF
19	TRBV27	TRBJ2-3	CASTSRPGLAGTSTDTQYF
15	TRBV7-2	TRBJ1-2	CASSETRANNYGYTF
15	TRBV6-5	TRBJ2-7	CASSYPGQGVREQYF
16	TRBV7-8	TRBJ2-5	CASSLAGLAGGETQYF
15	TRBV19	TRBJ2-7	CASSTRGGILDEQYF
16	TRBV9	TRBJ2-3	CASSVGLAGGTDTQYF
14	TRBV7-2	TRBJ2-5	CASSLAGGGETQYF
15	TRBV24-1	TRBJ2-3	CATIIKKTSTDTQYF
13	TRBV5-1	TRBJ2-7	CASSLAGGNEQYF
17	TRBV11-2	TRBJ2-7	CASSLDPPGRGNYEQYF
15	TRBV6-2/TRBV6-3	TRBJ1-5	CASRVGQGANQPQHF
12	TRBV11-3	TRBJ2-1	CASSPTGEEQFF
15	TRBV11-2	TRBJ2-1	CASSLDRGIYNEQFF
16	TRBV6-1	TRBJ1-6	CASTGRLSSYNSPLHF
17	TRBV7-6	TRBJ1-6	CASSLSGWGSYNSPLHF
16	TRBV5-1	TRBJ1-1	CASSPEAQRMNTEAFF
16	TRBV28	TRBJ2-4	CASSLGWDLTENIQYF
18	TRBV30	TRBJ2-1	CAWRGTGTRSYSYNEQFF
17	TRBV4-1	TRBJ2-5	CASSQSPAGTEQETQYF
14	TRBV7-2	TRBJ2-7	CASSFRDRGSEQYF
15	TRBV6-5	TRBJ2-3	CASSYPGGGSDMQYF
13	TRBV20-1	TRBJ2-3	CSASSGRTDTQYF
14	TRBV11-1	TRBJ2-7	CASSLVAQTHEQYF
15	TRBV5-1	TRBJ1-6	CASSLGDRTNSPLHF
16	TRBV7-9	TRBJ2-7	CASSLGTGTVSYEQYF
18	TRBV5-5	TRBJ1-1	CASSPGGRQPIPNTEAFF
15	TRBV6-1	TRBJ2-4	CASSVQQGLQNIQYF
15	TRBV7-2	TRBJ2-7	CASSLGSGQPYEQYF
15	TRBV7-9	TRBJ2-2	CASRKTVANTGELFF
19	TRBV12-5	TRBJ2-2	CASGLVVAGDVANTGELFF
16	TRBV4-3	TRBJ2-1	CASSQDPGGEYNEQFF
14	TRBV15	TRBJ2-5	CATSTMERQETQYF
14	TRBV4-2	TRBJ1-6	CASSRGQGDSPLHF
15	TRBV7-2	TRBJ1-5	CASSLEKFSNQPQHF
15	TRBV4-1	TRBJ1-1	CASSQGSGMNTEAFF
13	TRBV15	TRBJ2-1	CATSRGTYNEQFF
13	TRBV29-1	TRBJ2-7	CSVWTGSSYEQYF
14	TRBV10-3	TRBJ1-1	CAIRNDRGISEAFF
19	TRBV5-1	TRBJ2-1	CASSFFQSPGFSRLDEQFF
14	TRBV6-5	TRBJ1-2	CASSYFQGSPGYTF
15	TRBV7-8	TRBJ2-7	CASSSLETGGYEQYF
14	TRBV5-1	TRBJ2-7	CASSLVDASYEQYF
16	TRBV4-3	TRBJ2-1	CASSQDGLARWEEQFF
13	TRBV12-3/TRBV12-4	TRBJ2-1	CASEDSSYNEQFF
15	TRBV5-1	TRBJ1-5	CASSFQGGWDQPQHF
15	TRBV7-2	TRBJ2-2	CASSLGTGSISELFF
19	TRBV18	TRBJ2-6	CASSQVWNRGSSGANVLTF
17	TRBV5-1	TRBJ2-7	CASSLGVVTGSYYEQYF
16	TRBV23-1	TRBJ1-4	CASSQSTAGFNEKLFF
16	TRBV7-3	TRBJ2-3	CASSLRTSGLIDTQYF